Listed here are 24 T cell receptor beta chains from one sample, sequenced in a study of cytomegalovirus exposure and HLA in healthy donors. TCRdb keeps only in-frame clones here, not all; method: immunoSEQ multiplex PCR. The sample records over 200,000 clones, roughly 83% being singletons. Sequencing used PBMCs. The receptors originated from a woman in her 30s in good health and CMV-seropositive.

This rearrangement joins TRBV29-1 to TRBJ1-3; no clear D gene. Per the germline V gene, CDR1 is SQVTM and CDR2 is ANQGSEA. CDR3 size: 11 residues. Deletions cut 3 bases from V and 6 bases from J, with 6 bases between. CDR3 region: CSVDLENTIYF. The CDR3 nucleotides are TGCAGCGTTGACCTGGAAAACACCATATATTTT.

V usage is TRBV29-1 and J usage is TRBJ1-4, with D possibly TRBD1 on 6 matching bases. This CDR3 is 13 amino acids long. Trimming pared 5 bases from V and 7 bases from J, leaving 14 bases between. CDR1 is SQVTM and CDR2 is ANQGSEA in the germline V gene. The CDR3 here is CSVRPGAGEKLFF. CDR3 in DNA: TGCAGCGTTCGCCCAGGGGCAGGTGAAAAACTGTTTTTT.

V is TRBV7-2 and J is TRBJ2-7; D gene unclear. The germline CDR1 and CDR2 sequences are SGHTA and FQGNSA. This CDR3 is 15 amino acids long. V was clipped by 4 bases and J by 2 bases, with 15 bases between them. This chain's CDR3 is CASSSPGRRAYEQYF. As DNA, the CDR3 is TGTGCCAGCAGCTCTCCGGGCCGAAGGGCCTACGAGCAGTACTTC.

This clone was picked up one time. The chain employs TRBV10-1 and TRBJ1-2, with TRBD1 matching 8 bases. Trimming took 8 bases from V and 0 from J; bases not matched to a gene: 11. Per the germline V gene, CDR1 is WNHNN and CDR2 is SYGVQD (reference sequence). CDR3 length: 16 residues. The CDR3 DNA is TGCGCCAGCCCCCCGGACAGGGAAGAGCCTAACTATGGCTACACCTTC. Encoded protein: CASPPDREEPNYGYTF.

This sequence joins TRBV25-1 and TRBJ2-6; unclear D gene. V lost 8 bases to trimming and J lost 0 bases, with 5 bases between them. Germline lookup yields CDR1 MGHDK and CDR2 SYGVNS. This CDR3 has 13 amino acids. CDR3 sequence reads: CASLPSGANVLTF. As DNA, the CDR3 is TGTGCCAGCTTACCCTCTGGGGCCAACGTCCTGACTTTC.

The rearrangement joins TRBV4-2 to TRBJ2-7, with D perhaps matching TRBD1 or TRBD2 (5 bases each). This CDR3 region has 15 residues. V was clipped by 0 bases and J by 4 bases, with 13 bases between them. Germline V lookup: CDR1 LGHNA, CDR2 YNFKEQ. CDR3 sequence (DNA): TGTGCCAGCAGCCAAGATCCCGGGACGCCGTACGAGCAGTACTTC. Residues: CASSQDPGTPYEQYF.

V and J are TRBV27 and TRBJ1-5; tentatively, D is TRBD1 (5 bases). This CDR3 region has 16 residues. Germline lookup yields CDR1 MNHEY and CDR2 SMNVEV (reference sequence). V lost 3 bases and J lost 0, with 12 bases in between. CDR3 sequence reads: CASSFQGGNSNQPQHF. In DNA, the CDR3 is TGTGCCAGCAGTTTCCAGGGAGGTAATAGCAATCAGCCCCAGCATTTT.

The chain employs TRBV4-1 and TRBJ2-7, with D possibly TRBD2 on 5 matching bases. Germline CDR1 MGHRA, CDR2 YSYEKL. CDR3 length equals 14 residues. Between the trimmed V and J ends, which lost 8 bases and 0 bases, there was a span of 14 bases. DNA of the CDR3: TGCGCCAGCTCCTCCGGACGGGGCTCCTACGAGCAGTACTTC. Its protein product is CASSSGRGSYEQYF.

J is TRBJ1-2 and V is TRBV5-1, with D possibly being TRBD1 (6 bases). Germline CDR1 SGHRS, CDR2 YFSETQ. This CDR3 spans 13 amino acids. V was trimmed by 6 bases and J by 5 bases, leaving 14 bases between them. The CDR3 coding sequence is TGCGCCAGCAACGTGGACAGCGGATATGGCTACACCTTC. The encoded protein is CASNVDSGYGYTF.

The chain carries TRBV11-3 and TRBJ2-1; 8 bases are a match to TRBD2. With 4 bases clipped from V and 7 bases from J, the junction kept 12 bases outside the gene matches. Germline assignment: CDR1 SGHNT and CDR2 YENEEA. CDR3 length: 16 amino acids. The CDR3 region has the DNA TGTGCCAGCAGCTCCAAAAGAGCGGGAGTCCGGAATGAGCAGTTCTTC. Translated: CASSSKRAGVRNEQFF.

The chain has TRBV19 and TRBJ1-2, with D possibly matching TRBD1 (6 bases). Germline values: CDR1 LNHDA, CDR2 SQIVND (reference sequence). The CDR3 covers 17 residues. Trimming left V 6 bases short and J 4 bases short, with 24 bases between. CDR3 in amino acids: CASSTGAQPSLGYGYTF. The CDR3 bases are TGTGCCAGTAGCACGGGGGCTCAACCTTCCTTGGGCTATGGCTACACCTTC.

V is TRBV29-1 and J is TRBJ2-3; no definite D call. V gave up 5 bases and J gave up 6 bases, with 18 bases separating them. Germline-derived CDR1 and CDR2 are SQVTM and ANQGSEA. This CDR3 is built from 14 residues. The CDR3 DNA reads TGCAGCGTTTCCCCTCATGTGGACGGCGATACGCAGTATTTT. This codes for CSVSPHVDGDTQYF.

The rearrangement uses TRBV5-1 and TRBJ2-2; D tentatively fits TRBD1 or TRBD2 (5 bases each). The V gene lost 0 bases and the J gene lost 8 bases, with 11 bases spanning the gap. The CDR3 has 14 amino acids. CDR1 and CDR2 (germline): SGHRS, YFSETQ. The CDR3 DNA follows: TGCGCCAGCAGCTTGGAGATTGGGGGAGGGGAGCTGTTTTTT. Amino acid sequence: CASSLEIGGGELFF.

V and J are TRBV5-1 and TRBJ1-1; 8 bases match TRBD1. With V trimmed by 3 bases and J by 4 bases, 8 bases remained unmatched. The CDR3 sequence is 15 residues long. Looked up from germline, CDR1 is SGHRS and CDR2 is YFSETQ. CDR3 amino acids: CASSSGQAATTEAFF. In DNA, the CDR3 is TGCGCCAGCAGCTCGGGACAGGCGGCGACCACTGAAGCTTTCTTT.

This clone came up a few times. The rearrangement uses TRBV19 and TRBJ2-1; the D gene could be TRBD1 or TRBD2 (6 bases each). Trimming left V 5 bases short and J 5 bases short, with 16 bases between. The CDR3 totals 15 residues. From germline, CDR1 is LNHDA and CDR2 SQIVND (reference sequence). The CDR3 nucleotides read TGTGCCAGTAGTCCGTCCACGGGGGCGAACAATGAGCAGTTCTTC. Its protein is CASSPSTGANNEQFF.

This chain uses TRBV7-2 with TRBJ2-1; 10 bases line up with TRBD2. Germline values: CDR1 SGHTA, CDR2 FQGNSA. The V gene end was trimmed by 3 bases and the J gene end by 15 bases; junction bases not matched to a gene: 17. This CDR3 contains 16 residues. Here the CDR3 DNA reads TGTGCCAGCAGCTTTAATGGGGTGTCTAGCGGGAGTGTGCGGTTCTTC. Its translation is CASSFNGVSSGSVRFF.

The CDR3 sequence is CASSLFGLAEGNTQYF. In DNA, the CDR3 is TGTGCCAGCAGCTTATTCGGTCTAGCGGAGGGAAATACGCAGTATTTT. The chain recombines TRBV11-3 with TRBJ2-3; 7 nucleotides align to TRBD2. After removal of 2 bases from V and 7 bases from J, the junction contained 12 bases not matched to a gene. Germline lookup yields CDR1 SGHNT and CDR2 YENEEA. The CDR3 has 16 amino acids.

The V call is TRBV6-5, the J call TRBJ2-1, with 10 bases identical to TRBD2. The V and J ends lost 8 bases and 0 bases, in that order; junction bases with no gene match: 4. The CDR3 has 15 amino acids. CDR1 and CDR2 (germline): MNHEY, SVGAGI. CDR3 coding DNA: TGTGCCAGCGCTAGCGGGAGTAGCTCCTACAATGAGCAGTTCTTC. Residues: CASASGSSSYNEQFF.

The count of this clone is one. The chain joins TRBV5-1 to TRBJ2-5; 7 bases line up with TRBD1. The CDR3 length is 15 residues. With V trimmed by 1 base and J by 1 base, 4 bases remained unmatched. Germline V gene sequence: CDR1 SGHRS, CDR2 YFSETQ. CDR3 in amino acids: CASSLTGAVQETQYF. CDR3 coding DNA: TGCGCCAGCAGCTTGACAGGGGCCGTCCAAGAGACCCAGTACTTC.

The rearrangement joins TRBV5-6 to TRBJ1-1; a possible D gene is TRBD1 (5 bases). The V gene lost 0 bases and the J gene lost 9 bases, with 6 bases spanning the gap. The CDR3 length is 11 residues. Germline loops: CDR1 SGHDT, CDR2 YYEEEE. CDR3 amino acids: CASSLGGKAFF. CDR3 bases: TGTGCCAGCAGCTTGGGGGGGAAAGCTTTCTTT.

This chain links TRBV9 with TRBJ2-7; D is uncertain. Germline loops: CDR1 SGDLS, CDR2 YYNGEE. V was pared by 4 bases and J by 0 bases, with 8 bases between. The CDR3 has 13 residues. In DNA form, the CDR3 reads TGTGCCAGCAGCCCCCAGGACTCCTACGAGCAGTACTTC. This gives the protein CASSPQDSYEQYF.

This chain links TRBV10-3 with TRBJ1-3, with 8 bases that match TRBD1. CDR1 and CDR2 (germline): ENHRY, SYGVKD. With 5 bases clipped from V and 2 bases from J, the junction kept 2 bases outside the gene matches. The length of the CDR3 is 14 residues. The DNA of the CDR3 is TGTGCCATCAGTCAGGGGGCTGCTGGAAACACCATATATTTT. It codes for CAISQGAAGNTIYF.

The chain is built from TRBV25-1 and TRBJ1-2; maybe TRBD1 (5 bases). CDR3 size: 13 residues. Between the trimmed V and J ends, which lost 4 bases and 7 bases, there was a span of 13 bases. The germline V gene encodes CDR1 MGHDK and CDR2 SYGVNS. CDR3 loop: CASSAGEGGGYTF. The CDR3, as DNA: TGTGCCAGCAGTGCGGGGGAGGGCGGTGGCTACACCTTC.

V and J are TRBV5-1 and TRBJ1-4; TRBD1 matches at 7 bases. V was pared by 0 bases and J by 3 bases, with 8 bases of the junction left unmatched. Per the germline V gene, CDR1 is SGHRS and CDR2 is YFSETQ. The CDR3 sequence is 17 residues long. The CDR3 region has the DNA TGCGCCAGCAGCTTGGGACAGGGAGTTGGCTCTAATGAAAAACTGTTTTTT. It yields the protein CASSLGQGVGSNEKLFF.